This T cell receptor beta chain derives from a study of cytomegalovirus exposure and HLA in healthy donors. Germline-derived CDR1 and CDR2 are SGDLS and YYNGEE. V lost 0 bases to trimming and J lost 5 bases, with 9 bases between them. This CDR3 is built from 14 residues. The table lists this clone with a few counts. Its antigen is not identified. Overall study results and limits: The authors enumerated over 150 TCR beta chains as linked to cytomegalovirus.

Sequencing was performed with immunoSEQ multiplex PCR; in TCRdb, only in-frame clones are kept and a portion is missing. The table shows hundreds of thousands of clones, with over 70% occurring only once. The sequenced sample consisted of PBMCs. The J gene is TRBJ2-1, the V gene TRBV9; D not certain. The receptor was isolated from a woman aged 25-40 years in good health and CMV-seropositive. The chain's CDR3 is CASSVAAQNNEQFF. The DNA of the CDR3 is TGTGCCAGCAGCGTAGCTGCACAGAACAATGAGCAGTTCTTC.